This is a list of T cell receptor beta chains from one sample in a study of cytomegalovirus exposure and HLA in healthy donors. The table came from immunoSEQ multiplex PCR; TCRdb's copy has only in-frame clones and leaves some out. In the table there are under 150,000 clones, around three quarters of which are singletons. What was sequenced was PBMCs. Receptor source: a man aged 30-40 years in good health and CMV-seronegative. Both conserved end residues are part of each CDR3. The D gene is left open where the match is weak. The listing skips clone size in some rows; elsewhere it reads once, few, many or a size class.

abundance: few
v_gene: TRBV6-1
len: 14
d_gene: .
j_gene: TRBJ2-3
CDR3nt: TGTGCCAGCAGGGGGACTGTCAACACAGATACGCAGTATTTT
CDR3aa: CASRGTVNTDTQYF

abundance: .
v_gene: TRBV27
len: 15
d_gene: .
j_gene: TRBJ1-1
CDR3nt: TGTGCCAGCAGTTTCGGCGGCAGGGGCGCCACTGAAGCTTTCTTT
CDR3aa: CASSFGGRGATEAFF

abundance: once
v_gene: TRBV18
len: 14
d_gene: .
j_gene: TRBJ2-1
CDR3nt: TGTGCCAGCTCACCACCGGCTAGGGGAAATGAGCAGTTCTTC
CDR3aa: CASSPPARGNEQFF

abundance: .
v_gene: TRBV5-1
len: 15
d_gene: .
j_gene: TRBJ2-1
CDR3nt: TGCGCCAGCAGCTTGGCGGTGAGCTCCTACAATGAGCAGTTCTTC
CDR3aa: CASSLAVSSYNEQFF

abundance: .
v_gene: TRBV30
len: 14
d_gene: .
j_gene: TRBJ2-6
CDR3nt: TGTGCCTGGAGTCAGGGCCTTGAGGCCAACGTCCTGACTTTC
CDR3aa: CAWSQGLEANVLTF

abundance: once
v_gene: TRBV10-1
len: 17
d_gene: TRBD2
j_gene: TRBJ2-7
CDR3nt: TGCGCCAGCAGTGAGTCGAGATCTAGCGGGAATTACGGCGAGCAGTACTTC
CDR3aa: CASSESRSSGNYGEQYF

abundance: .
v_gene: TRBV12-1
len: 15
d_gene: .
j_gene: TRBJ2-5
CDR3nt: TGTGCCAGCAGCTTTGACGGACATAACAAGAGACCCCAGTACTTC
CDR3aa: CASSFDGHNKRPQYF

abundance: few
v_gene: TRBV27
len: 14
d_gene: .
j_gene: TRBJ1-6
CDR3nt: TGTGCCAGCAGGCCGGTGAGGGAAGGATCACCCCTCCACTTT
CDR3aa: CASRPVREGSPLHF

abundance: once
v_gene: TRBV7-9
len: 18
d_gene: TRBD2
j_gene: TRBJ2-2
CDR3nt: TGTGCCAGCAGCTCCCCGGTGGCTAGCGGGAGAGGCACCGGGGAGCTGTTTTTT
CDR3aa: CASSSPVASGRGTGELFF

abundance: .
v_gene: TRBV7-9
len: 14
d_gene: TRBD1
j_gene: TRBJ1-1
CDR3nt: TGTGCCAGCAGCTACGACAGGGTTAACACTGAAGCTTTCTTT
CDR3aa: CASSYDRVNTEAFF

abundance: .
v_gene: TRBV7-2
len: 18
d_gene: TRBD2
j_gene: TRBJ2-1
CDR3nt: TGTGCCAGCAGAGGGCCAGCTAGCGGGAGCGAAAAAAGGGGTGAGCAGTTCTTC
CDR3aa: CASRGPASGSEKRGEQFF

abundance: .
v_gene: TRBV29-1
len: 11
d_gene: .
j_gene: TRBJ1-2
CDR3nt: TGCAGCGTTGAATCGCGGTATGGCTACACCTTC
CDR3aa: CSVESRYGYTF

abundance: .
v_gene: TRBV27
len: 13
d_gene: TRBD1
j_gene: TRBJ1-2
CDR3nt: TGTGCCAGCAGTCTCCGACAGGGCTATGGCTACACCTTC
CDR3aa: CASSLRQGYGYTF

abundance: .
v_gene: TRBV25-1
len: 14
d_gene: .
j_gene: TRBJ1-2
CDR3nt: TGTGCCAGCAGTGAAGCAGGGACTAACTATGGCTACACCTTC
CDR3aa: CASSEAGTNYGYTF

abundance: .
v_gene: TRBV4-1
len: 17
d_gene: .
j_gene: TRBJ2-7
CDR3nt: TGCGCCAGCAGCCAAGTGGTTTCCTCCACAGGGTTCTACGAGCAGTACTTC
CDR3aa: CASSQVVSSTGFYEQYF

abundance: .
v_gene: TRBV27
len: 17
d_gene: TRBD1
j_gene: TRBJ1-5
CDR3nt: TGTGCCCGCAGTTTATCCGACAGGGCGATGGGCAATCAGCCCCAGCATTTT
CDR3aa: CARSLSDRAMGNQPQHF

abundance: .
v_gene: TRBV27
len: 15
d_gene: TRBD1
j_gene: TRBJ1-1
CDR3nt: TGTGCCAGCAGTTTAGCCGGGACAGGGGTAACTGAAGCTTTCTTT
CDR3aa: CASSLAGTGVTEAFF

abundance: .
v_gene: TRBV28
len: 14
d_gene: .
j_gene: TRBJ1-5
CDR3nt: TGTGCCAGCAGTTTATACCGGGGGAATCGGCCCCAGCATTTT
CDR3aa: CASSLYRGNRPQHF

abundance: .
v_gene: TRBV9
len: 15
d_gene: TRBD1
j_gene: TRBJ2-7
CDR3nt: TGTGCCAGCAGCGCTACCGGGACAGGGGGCTACGAGCAGTACTTC
CDR3aa: CASSATGTGGYEQYF

abundance: .
v_gene: TRBV5-5
len: 15
d_gene: TRBD1
j_gene: TRBJ2-5
CDR3nt: TGTGCCAGCAGGCAGCAGGGGGCCTACCAAGAGACCCAGTACTTC
CDR3aa: CASRQQGAYQETQYF

abundance: few
v_gene: TRBV4-2
len: 14
d_gene: .
j_gene: TRBJ2-3
CDR3nt: TGTGCCAGCCAGGATAGCGGAGGCACAGATACGCAGTATTTT
CDR3aa: CASQDSGGTDTQYF

abundance: once
v_gene: TRBV5-4
len: 14
d_gene: .
j_gene: TRBJ2-7
CDR3nt: TGTGCCAGCAGCTCTCCATTAACTCAGGGCGAGCAGTACTTC
CDR3aa: CASSSPLTQGEQYF

abundance: .
v_gene: TRBV6-1
len: 13
d_gene: .
j_gene: TRBJ2-1
CDR3nt: TGTGCCAGCAGTGCGGCGGAATACAATGAGCAGTTCTTC
CDR3aa: CASSAAEYNEQFF

abundance: .
v_gene: TRBV9
len: 16
d_gene: TRBD2
j_gene: TRBJ2-5
CDR3nt: TGTGCCAGCAGCGTGGGGCCAAGCGGGGGGGTAGAGACCCAGTACTTC
CDR3aa: CASSVGPSGGVETQYF

abundance: .
v_gene: TRBV9
len: 15
d_gene: TRBD1
j_gene: TRBJ2-7
CDR3nt: TGTGCCAGCAGCGTAGAACCTGGACAGGACTACGAGCAGTACTTC
CDR3aa: CASSVEPGQDYEQYF

abundance: .
v_gene: TRBV29-1
len: 15
d_gene: .
j_gene: TRBJ1-1
CDR3nt: TGCAGCGTCCCAGCGGGGGCCGGGAGGGACACTGAAGCTTTCTTT
CDR3aa: CSVPAGAGRDTEAFF

abundance: .
v_gene: TRBV7-2
len: 14
d_gene: TRBD2
j_gene: TRBJ2-1
CDR3nt: TGTGCCAGCAGCTCACTAGCGGGAGGGGGTGAGCAGTTCTTC
CDR3aa: CASSSLAGGGEQFF

abundance: few
v_gene: TRBV5-6
len: 14
d_gene: .
j_gene: TRBJ1-4
CDR3nt: TGTGCCAGCAGCCGGGACGGGAGCGCTGAAAAACTGTTTTTT
CDR3aa: CASSRDGSAEKLFF

abundance: .
v_gene: TRBV19
len: 12
d_gene: TRBD1
j_gene: TRBJ1-1
CDR3nt: TGTGCCAGTACACCCGGGACAGGGGCTGTTTTCTTT
CDR3aa: CASTPGTGAVFF

abundance: .
v_gene: TRBV30
len: 14
d_gene: .
j_gene: TRBJ2-2
CDR3nt: TGTGCCTGGACCTTCCTCTTGAACACCGGGGAGCTGTTTTTT
CDR3aa: CAWTFLLNTGELFF

abundance: few
v_gene: TRBV5-1
len: 15
d_gene: .
j_gene: TRBJ2-5
CDR3nt: TGCGCCAGCAGCTTGGGGGGTGCCAGGGAAGAGACCCAGTACTTC
CDR3aa: CASSLGGAREETQYF

abundance: .
v_gene: TRBV4-3
len: 12
d_gene: .
j_gene: TRBJ1-2
CDR3nt: TGCGCCAGCAGCCAAGTGGGAGAAAGGGAGCACTTC
CDR3aa: CASSQVGEREHF

abundance: .
v_gene: TRBV30
len: 14
d_gene: TRBD2
j_gene: TRBJ2-7
CDR3nt: TGTGCCTGGAGTGGGGGACTAGCGGGCTACGAGCAGTACTTC
CDR3aa: CAWSGGLAGYEQYF

abundance: .
v_gene: TRBV28
len: 13
d_gene: .
j_gene: TRBJ1-1
CDR3nt: TGTGCCACCACGGACACTATGAACACTGAAGCTTTCTTT
CDR3aa: CATTDTMNTEAFF

abundance: .
v_gene: TRBV6-6
len: 16
d_gene: TRBD1
j_gene: TRBJ1-2
CDR3nt: TGTGCCAGCAGTTACGGGACAGGGCAAGCTAACTATGGCTACACCTTC
CDR3aa: CASSYGTGQANYGYTF

abundance: .
v_gene: TRBV2
len: 17
d_gene: TRBD1
j_gene: TRBJ2-7
CDR3nt: TGTGCCAGTCTAGAGACATCGCAGGGGGACAGAATCTACGAGCAGTACTTC
CDR3aa: CASLETSQGDRIYEQYF

abundance: .
v_gene: TRBV10-3
len: 16
d_gene: .
j_gene: TRBJ1-1
CDR3nt: TGTGCCATCAGCCCGGGGGGACTTACCCTACCCACTGAAGCTTTCTTT
CDR3aa: CAISPGGLTLPTEAFF

abundance: .
v_gene: TRBV7-9
len: 15
d_gene: .
j_gene: TRBJ1-4
CDR3nt: TGTGCCAGCAGCTTAAGGACAGCAACTAATGAAAAACTGTTTTTT
CDR3aa: CASSLRTATNEKLFF

abundance: .
v_gene: TRBV2
len: 15
d_gene: TRBD1
j_gene: TRBJ1-2
CDR3nt: TGTGCCAGCAGACCACAGGGGAAAATCTCCTATGGCTACACCTTC
CDR3aa: CASRPQGKISYGYTF

abundance: .
v_gene: TRBV7-9
len: 14
d_gene: .
j_gene: TRBJ1-1
CDR3nt: TGTGCCAGCAGCTTCGCAGGGATGAACACTGAAGCTTTCTTT
CDR3aa: CASSFAGMNTEAFF

abundance: .
v_gene: TRBV28
len: 14
d_gene: .
j_gene: TRBJ1-1
CDR3nt: TGTGCCAGCACCCTACCCGGAGGGAACACTGAAGCTTTCTTT
CDR3aa: CASTLPGGNTEAFF

abundance: few
v_gene: TRBV7-2
len: 16
d_gene: .
j_gene: TRBJ1-5
CDR3nt: TGTGCCAGCAGCTTAGTGGGGGCATATAGCAATCAGCCCCAGCATTTT
CDR3aa: CASSLVGAYSNQPQHF

abundance: .
v_gene: TRBV5-1
len: 15
d_gene: TRBD1
j_gene: TRBJ2-2
CDR3nt: TGCGCCAGCAGCAACCGGGACAGGGACACCGGGGAGCTGTTTTTT
CDR3aa: CASSNRDRDTGELFF

abundance: .
v_gene: TRBV29-1
len: 13
d_gene: .
j_gene: TRBJ2-5
CDR3nt: TGCAGCGTTGAAATAATAGGGGGAGAGACCCAGTACTTC
CDR3aa: CSVEIIGGETQYF

abundance: .
v_gene: TRBV6-5
len: 15
d_gene: .
j_gene: TRBJ1-1
CDR3nt: TGTGCCAGCAGCCCCCTAACAGGGAACCCCACTGAAGCTTTCTTT
CDR3aa: CASSPLTGNPTEAFF

abundance: .
v_gene: TRBV12-5
len: 16
d_gene: TRBD1
j_gene: TRBJ2-1
CDR3nt: TGTGCTAGTGGTTTCCTATCGACAGGGGAGGCCAATGAGCAGTTCTTC
CDR3aa: CASGFLSTGEANEQFF

abundance: few
v_gene: TRBV6-5
len: 16
d_gene: TRBD1
j_gene: TRBJ1-1
CDR3nt: TGTGCCAGCAGTTCTCCGACAGGGGCGGCGGGCACTGAAGCTTTCTTT
CDR3aa: CASSSPTGAAGTEAFF

abundance: .
v_gene: TRBV10-3
len: 16
d_gene: TRBD1
j_gene: TRBJ2-7
CDR3nt: TGTGCCATCAGTGAGTCCAACTTGGACAGGGTCTACGAGCAGTACTTC
CDR3aa: CAISESNLDRVYEQYF

abundance: .
v_gene: TRBV19
len: 17
d_gene: TRBD1
j_gene: TRBJ1-1
CDR3nt: TGTGCCAGTAGTCTGCGGGACAGGGGTCACATGAACACTGAAGCTTTCTTT
CDR3aa: CASSLRDRGHMNTEAFF

abundance: .
v_gene: TRBV19
len: 16
d_gene: TRBD2
j_gene: TRBJ2-1
CDR3nt: TGTGCCAGTAGTACCCGGGGAGGGGTCACGTACAATGAGCAGTTCTTC
CDR3aa: CASSTRGGVTYNEQFF

abundance: .
v_gene: TRBV4-1
len: 14
d_gene: .
j_gene: TRBJ1-1
CDR3nt: TGCGCCAGCAGCCAAGCAGGCTGGCAGACTGAAGCTTTCTTT
CDR3aa: CASSQAGWQTEAFF

abundance: .
v_gene: TRBV19
len: 15
d_gene: .
j_gene: TRBJ2-2
CDR3nt: TGTGCCAGTAGTTGGGGACTTTTGAACACCGGGGAGCTGTTTTTT
CDR3aa: CASSWGLLNTGELFF

abundance: .
v_gene: TRBV6-5
len: 15
d_gene: .
j_gene: TRBJ2-7
CDR3nt: TGTGCCAGCAGTTCCCCAGGTGGGAGTCGGCACGAGCAGTACTTC
CDR3aa: CASSSPGGSRHEQYF

abundance: .
v_gene: TRBV7-2
len: 15
d_gene: .
j_gene: TRBJ2-7
CDR3nt: TGTGCCAGCAGCTTAGGGTCAGGGGGGAGCTACGAGCAGTACTTC
CDR3aa: CASSLGSGGSYEQYF